These 16 T cell receptor beta chains were all obtained from the same sample, sequenced in a study of regulatory T cells in long-lasting Graves disease. Construction of the TCR beta libraries employed iRepertoire HTBI primers in conjunction with Arm-PCR of CDR3 regions. TCRdb itself ran the multiplex PCR reads through MiXCR, one entry per CDR3 protein. This table holds approximately 470,000 distinct CDR3 sequences, about a sixth found once. Described time point: newly diagnosed GD, antithyroid drugs for less than 3 months. There was RNA extracted from PBMCs, and the TCR library was made from it. This same sample was also part of a study on T cells in Graves' hyperthyroidism and ophthalmopathy.

The sample was peripheral blood mononuclear cells (PBMCs), taken at new diagnosis, from a patient treated with antithyroid drugs. The receptors were sampled from a man in his forties with Graves disease.

This clonotype was seen only a few times. The CDR3 sequence is CASSYLREKVADTQYF. CDR3 bases: TGTGCCAGCAGTTACTTGCGGGAGAAGGTGGCAGATACGCAGTATTTT. The genes are TRBV6-5 and TRBJ2-3; TRBD2 aligns across 7 bases. V shed 1 base, J shed 4 bases, and the junction held 8 bases outside the gene matches. This CDR3 is 16 amino acids long. From germline, CDR1 is MNHEY and CDR2 SVGAGI.

This sequence joins TRBV20-1 and TRBJ2-3; D possibly matches TRBD1 or TRBD2 (5 bases each). Germline V gives CDR1 DFQATT, CDR2 SNEGSKA (reference sequence). The V end was cut by 0 bases, the J end by 4 bases, with 14 bases between. The CDR3 totals 15 residues. DNA for the CDR3: TGCAGTGCTAGAGATAATATGAAGGGACCAGATACGCAGTATTTT. Its protein is CSARDNMKGPDTQYF.

This clonotype was observed many times. This chain links TRBV3-1 with TRBJ2-7; tentatively, D is TRBD2 (6 bases). The germline CDR1 and CDR2 sequences are LGHDT and YNNKEL (reference sequence). With 0 bases removed from V and 6 bases from J, the gap between germline ends came to 9 bases. The CDR3 is 13 amino acids. In DNA, the CDR3 is TGTGCCAGCAGCCAAGATTGGGGAGGCGAGCAGTACTTC. It encodes CASSQDWGGEQYF.

The chain has TRBV11-2 and TRBJ2-4; 9 bases map to TRBD2. This CDR3 spans 17 amino acids. The V gene end was trimmed by 2 bases and the J gene end by 0 bases; junction bases not matched to a gene: 5. Germline CDR1 SGHAT, CDR2 FQNNGV. Written as DNA, the CDR3 is TGTGCCAGCAGCTTAAGGGCGGGAGGGCTAGCCAAAAACATTCAGTACTTC. Amino acid sequence: CASSLRAGGLAKNIQYF. The complete variable domain, with remaining parts taken from reference TRBV11-2 and TRBJ2-4, reads EAGVAQSPRYKIIEKRQSVAFWCNPISGHATLYWYQQILGQGPKLLIQFQNNGVVDDSQLPKDRFSAERLKGVDSTLKIQPAKLEDSAVYLCASSLRAGGLAKNIQYFGAGTRLSVL.

This chain links TRBV7-6 with TRBJ1-4; D may be TRBD1 (5 bases). The CDR3 is made up of 15 amino acids. Germline-derived CDR1 and CDR2 are SGHVS and FNYEAQ. Trimming pared 5 bases from V and 5 bases from J, leaving 15 bases between. The CDR3 bases are TGTGCCAGCAGCCCCAGACAGAACTCCAATGAAAAACTGTTTTTT. This codes for CASSPRQNSNEKLFF.

This clonotype was seen ten or more times. The rearrangement links TRBV28 to TRBJ1-1, with D unclear. The CDR3 has 14 amino acids. Germline assignment: CDR1 MDHEN and CDR2 SYDVKM. The V end lost 6 bases, the J end lost 0 bases, and 11 bases lay between the germline ends. DNA for the CDR3: TGTGCCAGCAGCTTAGTTGGCATGAACACTGAAGCTTTCTTT. Translating it yields CASSLVGMNTEAFF.

Concerning this clonotype itself: A much larger clone lies one base from this, so it may be a read error. This chain's CDR3 is CAWGWGPNGNYGYTF. As DNA, the CDR3 is TGTGCCTGGGGTTGGGGCCCTAATGGGAACTATGGCTACACCTTC. This chain links TRBV30 with TRBJ1-2, with D possibly TRBD1 on 5 matching bases. V was trimmed by 5 bases and J by 2 bases, leaving 18 bases between them. Germline V gene sequence: CDR1 GTSNPN, CDR2 SVGIG (reference sequence). This CDR3 region has 15 residues. The full variable domain, completed using reference TRBV30 and TRBJ1-2, is SQTIHQWPATLVQPVGSPLSLECTVEGTSNPNLYWYRQAAGRGLQLLFYSVGIGQISSEVPQNLSASRPQDRQFILSSKKLLLSDSGFYLCAWGWGPNGNYGYTFGSGTRLTVV.

This clonotype was counted between two and nine times. The rearrangement uses TRBV4-1 and TRBJ2-7, with D tentatively TRBD1 (6 bases). The germline CDR1 and CDR2 sequences are MGHRA and YSYEKL. CDR3 length: 16 amino acids. Trimming removed 0 bases from V and 6 bases from J, with 18 bases in between. The CDR3, as DNA: TGCGCCAGCAGCCAAGAAGGGGGAAGGTACGCTTCCGAGCAGTACTTC. Its translation is CASSQEGGRYASEQYF.

In this sample, this clonotype turned up many times. V usage is TRBV6-1 and J usage is TRBJ1-1; maybe TRBD1 (6 bases). The CDR3 runs 14 residues. Germline V gene data show CDR1 as MNHNS and CDR2 as SASEGT. V lost 6 bases to trimming and J lost 4 bases, with 15 bases between them. Here the CDR3 reads CASSYGGAGTEAFF. As DNA, the CDR3 is TGTGCCAGCAGCTATGGGGGCGCAGGCACTGAAGCTTTCTTT.

There are a few counts of this clonotype. The rearrangement links TRBV6-1 to TRBJ2-1; D is uncertain. The CDR3 has 12 amino acids. Looked up from germline, CDR1 is MNHNS and CDR2 is SASEGT. V was pared by 5 bases and J by 7 bases, with 9 bases between. The CDR3 here is CASSNSLNEQFF. As DNA, the CDR3 is TGTGCCAGCAGTAACAGTCTTAATGAGCAGTTCTTC.

This clonotype was recorded a few times. An end of the junction does not agree with germline; a read error may underlie this. The chain carries TRBV20-1 and TRBJ2-2; TRBD1 might be the D (5 bases). Per the germline V gene, CDR1 is DFQATT and CDR2 is SNEGSKA (reference sequence). The CDR3 covers 15 residues. The CDR3 loop reads CGAIRTARANGELFF. The CDR3 DNA reads as TGCGGTGCTATCCGCACTGCCAGGGCGAACGGGGAGCTGTTTTTT.

The chain carries TRBV6-2 or TRBV6-3 and TRBJ1-4; TRBD1 matches at 9 bases. Germline V lookup: CDR1 MNHEY, CDR2 SVGEGT. Trimming took 5 bases from V and 6 from J; bases not matched to a gene: 7. CDR3 length equals 15 residues. The CDR3 DNA reads as TGTGCCAGCAGTGACCCGACAGGGGGGTATGAAAAACTGTTTTTT. Its translation: CASSDPTGGYEKLFF.

The chain joins TRBV3-1 to TRBJ2-1; 7 bases match TRBD2. The CDR3 is 16 amino acids. V shed 4 bases and J 3 bases; nucleotides not matched to a gene: 9. CDR1 is LGHDT and CDR2 is YNNKEL in the germline V gene (reference sequence). CDR3 loop: CASSPGRGNCYNEQFF. In DNA form, the CDR3 reads TGTGCCAGCAGCCCAGGGCGGGGGAACTGCTACAATGAGCAGTTCTTC.

This chain uses TRBV18 with TRBJ1-5; 9 nucleotides match TRBD1. V shed 3 bases, J shed 3 bases, and the junction held 6 bases outside the gene matches. The CDR3 has 16 residues. The germline V gene encodes CDR1 KGHSH and CDR2 LQKENI. This chain's CDR3 is CASSPSGTGFNQPQHF. DNA for the CDR3: TGTGCCAGCTCACCTTCCGGGACAGGGTTCAATCAGCCCCAGCATTTT.

This clonotype was seen many times. The genes are TRBV30 and TRBJ2-7; 8 positions match TRBD1. Trimming cost V 1 base and J 6 bases; bases outside gene matches: 5. Germline V gene data show CDR1 as GTSNPN and CDR2 as SVGIG (reference sequence). The CDR3 is made up of 13 amino acids. CDR3 DNA sequence: TGTGCCTGGAGTGAGACAGGGGCTAGCGAGCAGTACTTC. This encodes CAWSETGASEQYF.

V and J are TRBV5-1 and TRBJ2-6; the match to TRBD1 covers 10 bases. Trimming took 1 base from V and 4 from J; bases not matched to a gene: 8. Germline V gene data show CDR1 as SGHRS and CDR2 as YFSETQ. This CDR3 contains 18 residues. The CDR3 region has the DNA TGCGCCAGCAGCTTGTCGCGGGACAGGGGTTTCGGGGCCAACGTCCTGACTTTC. It yields the protein CASSLSRDRGFGANVLTF.